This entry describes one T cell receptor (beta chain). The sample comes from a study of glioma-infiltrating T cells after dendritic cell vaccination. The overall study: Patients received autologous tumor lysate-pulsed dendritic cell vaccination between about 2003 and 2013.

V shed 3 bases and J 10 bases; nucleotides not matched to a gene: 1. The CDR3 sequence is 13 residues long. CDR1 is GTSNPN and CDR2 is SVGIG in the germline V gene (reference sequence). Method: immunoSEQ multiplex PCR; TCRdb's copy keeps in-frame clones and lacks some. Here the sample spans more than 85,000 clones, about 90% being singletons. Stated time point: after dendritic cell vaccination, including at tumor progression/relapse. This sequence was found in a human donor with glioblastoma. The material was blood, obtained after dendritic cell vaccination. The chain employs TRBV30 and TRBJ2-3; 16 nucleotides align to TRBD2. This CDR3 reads CAWRGLAGGPQYF. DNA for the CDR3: TGTGCCTGGAGGGGACTAGCGGGGGGGCCGCAGTATTTT.